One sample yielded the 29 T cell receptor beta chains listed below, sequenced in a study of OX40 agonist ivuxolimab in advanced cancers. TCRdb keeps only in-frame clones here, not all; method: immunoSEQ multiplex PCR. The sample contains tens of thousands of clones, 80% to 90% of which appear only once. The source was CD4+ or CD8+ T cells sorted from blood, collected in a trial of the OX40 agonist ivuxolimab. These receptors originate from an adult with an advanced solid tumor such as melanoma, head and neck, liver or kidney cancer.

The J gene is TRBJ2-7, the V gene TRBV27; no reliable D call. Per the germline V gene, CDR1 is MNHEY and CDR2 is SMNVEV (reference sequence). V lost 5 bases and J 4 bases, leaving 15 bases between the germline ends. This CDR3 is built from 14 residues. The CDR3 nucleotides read TGTGCCAGCAGTACGTCCCTGAAGCCATACGAGCAGTACTTC. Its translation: CASSTSLKPYEQYF.

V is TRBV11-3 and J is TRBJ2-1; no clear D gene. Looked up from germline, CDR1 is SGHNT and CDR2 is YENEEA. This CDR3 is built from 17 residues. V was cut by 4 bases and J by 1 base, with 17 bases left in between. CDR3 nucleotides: TGTGCCAGCAGCTCCCGCCGTGAAGGGTTTTCCTACAATGAGCAGTTCTTC. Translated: CASSSRREGFSYNEQFF.

The CDR3 coding sequence is TGCGCCAGCAGCTTGACTAGCACAGATACGCAGTATTTT. It specifies CASSLTSTDTQYF. The rearrangement links TRBV5-1 to TRBJ2-3; D is uncertain. This CDR3 is built from 13 residues. Germline V lookup: CDR1 SGHRS, CDR2 YFSETQ. Trimming removed 1 base from V and 0 bases from J, with 3 bases in between.

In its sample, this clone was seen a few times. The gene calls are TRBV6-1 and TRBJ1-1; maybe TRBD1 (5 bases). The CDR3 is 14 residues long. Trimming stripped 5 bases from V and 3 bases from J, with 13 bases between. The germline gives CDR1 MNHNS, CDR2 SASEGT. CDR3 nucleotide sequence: TGTGCCAGCAGTTTGACTGGGGGTGACACTGAAGCTTTCTTT. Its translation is CASSLTGGDTEAFF.

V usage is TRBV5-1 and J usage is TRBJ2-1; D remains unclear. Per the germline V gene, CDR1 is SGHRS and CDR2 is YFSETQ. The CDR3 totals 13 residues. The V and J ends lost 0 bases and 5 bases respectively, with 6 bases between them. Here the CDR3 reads CASSLGFDNEQFF. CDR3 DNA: TGCGCCAGCAGCTTGGGGTTCGACAATGAGCAGTTCTTC.

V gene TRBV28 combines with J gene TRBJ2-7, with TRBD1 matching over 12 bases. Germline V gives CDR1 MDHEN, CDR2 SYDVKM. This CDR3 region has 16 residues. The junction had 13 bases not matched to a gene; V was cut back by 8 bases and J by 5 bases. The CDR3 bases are TGTGCCAGCTTGAATCCGCCGGGACAGGGGGCGGACGAGCAGTACTTC. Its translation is CASLNPPGQGADEQYF.

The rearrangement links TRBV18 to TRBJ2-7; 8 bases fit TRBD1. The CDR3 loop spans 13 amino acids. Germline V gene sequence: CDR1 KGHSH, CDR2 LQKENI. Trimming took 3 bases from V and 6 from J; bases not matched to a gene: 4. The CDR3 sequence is CASSPGQGGEQYF. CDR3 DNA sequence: TGTGCCAGCTCACCCGGACAGGGCGGCGAGCAGTACTTC.

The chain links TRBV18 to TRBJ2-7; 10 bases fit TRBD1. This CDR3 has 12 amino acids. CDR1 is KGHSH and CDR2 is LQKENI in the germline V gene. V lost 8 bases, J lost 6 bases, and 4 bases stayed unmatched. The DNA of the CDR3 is TGTGCCAGCGGGACAGGGGCCCCCGAGCAGTACTTC. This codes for CASGTGAPEQYF.

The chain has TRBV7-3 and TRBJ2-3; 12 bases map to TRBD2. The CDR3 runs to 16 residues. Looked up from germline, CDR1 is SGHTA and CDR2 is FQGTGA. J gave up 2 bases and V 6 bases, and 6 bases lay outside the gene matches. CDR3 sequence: CASRLGLAGNTDTQYF. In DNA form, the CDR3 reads TGTGCCAGCAGGTTAGGACTAGCGGGGAACACAGATACGCAGTATTTT.

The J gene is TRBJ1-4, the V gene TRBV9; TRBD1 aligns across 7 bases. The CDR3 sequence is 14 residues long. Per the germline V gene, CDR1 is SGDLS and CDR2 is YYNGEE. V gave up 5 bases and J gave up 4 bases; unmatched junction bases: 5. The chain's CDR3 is CASRKGADNEKLFF. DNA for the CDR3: TGTGCCAGCAGGAAGGGGGCGGATAATGAAAAACTGTTTTTT.

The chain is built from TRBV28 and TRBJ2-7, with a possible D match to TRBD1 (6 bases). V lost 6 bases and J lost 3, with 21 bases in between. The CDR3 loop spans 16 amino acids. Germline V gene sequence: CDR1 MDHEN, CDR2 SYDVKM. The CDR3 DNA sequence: TGTGCCAGCAGCTCCGCCGCACTACAGGGAAACTACGAGCAGTACTTC. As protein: CASSSAALQGNYEQYF.

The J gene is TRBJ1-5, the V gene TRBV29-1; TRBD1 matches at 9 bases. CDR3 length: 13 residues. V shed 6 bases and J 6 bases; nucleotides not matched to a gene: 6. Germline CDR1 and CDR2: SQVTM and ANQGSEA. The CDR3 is CSVVQGAGQPQHF. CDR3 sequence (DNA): TGCAGCGTGGTACAGGGGGCGGGTCAGCCCCAGCATTTT.

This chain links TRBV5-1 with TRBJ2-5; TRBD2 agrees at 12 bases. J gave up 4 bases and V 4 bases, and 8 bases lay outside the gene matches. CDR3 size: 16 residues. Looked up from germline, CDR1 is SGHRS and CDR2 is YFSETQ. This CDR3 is CASSPRASGGAETQYF. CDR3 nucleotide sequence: TGCGCCAGCAGCCCACGGGCTAGCGGGGGGGCAGAGACCCAGTACTTC.

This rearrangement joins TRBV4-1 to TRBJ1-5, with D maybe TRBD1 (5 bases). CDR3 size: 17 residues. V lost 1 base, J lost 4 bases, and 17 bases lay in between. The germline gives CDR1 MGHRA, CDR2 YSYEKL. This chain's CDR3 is CASSQVIWAGRNQPQHF. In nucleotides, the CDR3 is TGCGCCAGCAGCCAAGTGATTTGGGCAGGGAGAAATCAGCCCCAGCATTTT.

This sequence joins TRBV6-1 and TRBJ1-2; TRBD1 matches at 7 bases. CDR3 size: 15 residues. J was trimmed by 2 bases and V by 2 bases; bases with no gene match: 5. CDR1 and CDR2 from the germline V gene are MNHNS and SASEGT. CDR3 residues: CASSELVTGNYGYTF. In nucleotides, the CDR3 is TGTGCCAGCAGTGAATTGGTGACAGGGAACTATGGCTACACCTTC.

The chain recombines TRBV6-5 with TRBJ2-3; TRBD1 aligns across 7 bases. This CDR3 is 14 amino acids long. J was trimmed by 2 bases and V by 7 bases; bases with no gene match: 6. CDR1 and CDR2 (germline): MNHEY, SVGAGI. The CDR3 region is CASKLDRDTDTQYF. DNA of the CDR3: TGTGCCAGCAAACTCGACAGGGACACAGATACGCAGTATTTT.

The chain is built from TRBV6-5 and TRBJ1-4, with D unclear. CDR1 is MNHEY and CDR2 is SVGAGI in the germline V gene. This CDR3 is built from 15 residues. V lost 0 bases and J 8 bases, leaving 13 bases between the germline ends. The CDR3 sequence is CASSYSSWAEEKLFF. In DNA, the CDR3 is TGTGCCAGCAGTTACTCGTCGTGGGCGGAGGAAAAACTGTTTTTT.

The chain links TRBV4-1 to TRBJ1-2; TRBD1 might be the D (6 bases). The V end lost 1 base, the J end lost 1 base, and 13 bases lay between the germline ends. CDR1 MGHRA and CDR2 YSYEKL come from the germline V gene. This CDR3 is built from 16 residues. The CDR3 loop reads CASSQGGYRVNYGYTF. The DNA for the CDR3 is TGCGCCAGCAGCCAAGGGGGTTACAGGGTTAACTATGGCTACACCTTC.

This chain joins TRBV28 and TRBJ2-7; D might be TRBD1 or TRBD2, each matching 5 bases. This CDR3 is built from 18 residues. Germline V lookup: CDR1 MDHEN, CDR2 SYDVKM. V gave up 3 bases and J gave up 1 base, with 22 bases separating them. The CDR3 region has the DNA TGTGCCAGCAGTTTTGAGGTACGGGGCCGTTCCCCGTCCTACGAGCAGTACGTC. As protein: CASSFEVRGRSPSYEQYV.

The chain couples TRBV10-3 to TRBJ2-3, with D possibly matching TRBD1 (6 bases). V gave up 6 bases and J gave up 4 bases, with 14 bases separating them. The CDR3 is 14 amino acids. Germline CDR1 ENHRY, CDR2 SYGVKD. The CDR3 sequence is CAIRKRTVSDTQYF. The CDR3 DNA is TGTGCCATCAGAAAAAGGACAGTTTCAGATACGCAGTATTTT.

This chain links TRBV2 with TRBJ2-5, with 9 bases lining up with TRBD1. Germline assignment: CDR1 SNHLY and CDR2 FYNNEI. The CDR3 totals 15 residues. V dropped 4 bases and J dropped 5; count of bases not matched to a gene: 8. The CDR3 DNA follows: TGTGCCAGCAGTGTCATAGACAGGGGGTCGGAGACCCAGTACTTC. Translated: CASSVIDRGSETQYF.

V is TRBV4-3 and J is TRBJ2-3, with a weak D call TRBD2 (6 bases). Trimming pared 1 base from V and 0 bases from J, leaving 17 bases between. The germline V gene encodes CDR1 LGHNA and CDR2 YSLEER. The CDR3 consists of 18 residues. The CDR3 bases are TGCGCCAGCAGCCAAGGGCTTCCTAGCGATCTAAGCACAGATACGCAGTATTTT. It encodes CASSQGLPSDLSTDTQYF.

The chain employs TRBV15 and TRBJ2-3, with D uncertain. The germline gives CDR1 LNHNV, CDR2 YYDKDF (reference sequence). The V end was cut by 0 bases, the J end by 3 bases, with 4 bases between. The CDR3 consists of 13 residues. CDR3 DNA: TGTGCCACCAGCAGAGAAGGGACAGATACGCAGTATTTT. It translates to CATSREGTDTQYF.

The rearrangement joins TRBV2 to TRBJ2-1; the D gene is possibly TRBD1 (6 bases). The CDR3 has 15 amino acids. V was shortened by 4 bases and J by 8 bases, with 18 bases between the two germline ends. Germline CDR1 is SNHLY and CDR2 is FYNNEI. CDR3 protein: CASSAQGTVFDEQFF. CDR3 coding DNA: TGTGCCAGCAGTGCACAGGGTACGGTTTTCGATGAGCAGTTCTTC.

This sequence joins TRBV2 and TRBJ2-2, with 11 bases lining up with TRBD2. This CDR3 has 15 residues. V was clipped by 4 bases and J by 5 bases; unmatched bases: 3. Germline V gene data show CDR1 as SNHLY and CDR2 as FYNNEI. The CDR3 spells CASSARLAGTGELFF. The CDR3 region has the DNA TGTGCCAGCAGTGCAAGACTAGCGGGGACCGGGGAGCTGTTTTTT.

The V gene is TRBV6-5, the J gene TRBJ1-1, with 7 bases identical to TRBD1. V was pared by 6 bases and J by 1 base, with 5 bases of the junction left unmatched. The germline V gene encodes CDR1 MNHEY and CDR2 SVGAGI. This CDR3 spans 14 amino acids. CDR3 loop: CASSLDRRNTEAFF. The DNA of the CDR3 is TGTGCCAGCAGCCTGGACAGGAGGAACACTGAAGCTTTCTTT.

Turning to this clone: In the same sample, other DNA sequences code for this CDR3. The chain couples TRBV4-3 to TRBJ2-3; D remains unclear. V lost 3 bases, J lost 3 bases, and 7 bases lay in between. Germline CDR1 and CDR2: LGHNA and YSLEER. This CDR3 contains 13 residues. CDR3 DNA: TGCGCCAGCAGCCAGGGTAGGACAGATACGCAGTATTTT. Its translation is CASSQGRTDTQYF.

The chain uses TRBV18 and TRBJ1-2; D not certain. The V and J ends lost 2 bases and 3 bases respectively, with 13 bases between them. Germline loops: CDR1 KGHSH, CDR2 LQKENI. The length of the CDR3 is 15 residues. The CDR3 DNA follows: TGTGCCAGCTCACCATTCGACACCGAAGACTATGGCTACACCTTC. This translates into CASSPFDTEDYGYTF.

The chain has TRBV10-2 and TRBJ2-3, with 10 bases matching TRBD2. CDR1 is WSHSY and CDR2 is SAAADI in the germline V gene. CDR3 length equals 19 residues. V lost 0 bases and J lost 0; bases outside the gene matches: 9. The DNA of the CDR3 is TGCGCCAGCAGTGAGTCAGCTAGCGGGGGCATAACTAGCACAGATACGCAGTATTTT. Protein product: CASSESASGGITSTDTQYF.